This TCR beta chain is drawn from a study of cytomegalovirus exposure and HLA in healthy donors. Study-level background: Among about 400 genotyped donors, more than 65% fell in the Caucasian-associated ancestry cluster.

Findings and caveats of the study: Likely technical artifact: a cluster of highly shared sequence variants. The study listed around 150 cytomegalovirus-associated TCR beta chains. Associated with HLA alleles at 0.05 false discovery rate in a later analysis were some 18,000 TCR beta sequences.

The length of the CDR3 is 14 residues. The germline V gene encodes CDR1 MDHEN and CDR2 SYDVKM. A multiplex PCR was run with 60 Vbeta primers and 13 Jbeta primers. Clones were sequenced by immunoSEQ multiplex PCR, and TCRdb holds only the in-frame ones, with some missing. The sample consists of approximately 190,000 clones, 80% to 85% of them appearing once. Concerning this clone: The target antigen is unknown. The junction differs from germline at one of its ends, possibly a read error.

The chain has TRBV28 and TRBJ2-2; 9 nucleotides match TRBD1. The sequenced sample consisted of PBMCs. The origin of this receptor is a woman aged 50 to 60 in good health and CMV-seropositive. The CDR3 DNA reads TGTACCAGCAGCGTACAGGGGGCCTCCGGGGAGCTGTTTTTT. This translates into CTSSVQGASGELFF.